This T cell receptor (beta chain) was identified during a study of cytomegalovirus exposure and HLA in healthy donors. General study points: Clonal expansion, a later analysis showed, was greater in HLA-associated TCR beta chains than in equally common others. A few CMV-associated chains were confirmed in vitro to be specific for CMV antigens.

Notes on this clone: What it recognizes is unknown.

The PCR contained 60 Vbeta and 13 Jbeta primers. Data came from immunoSEQ multiplex PCR; TCRdb stores just in-frame clones and leaves some out. The data show about 120,000 clones, 82% seen once. The CDR3 totals 17 residues. V lost 2 bases and J 0 bases, leaving 14 bases between the germline ends. Germline assignment: CDR1 KGHSY and CDR2 FQNENV. This chain connects TRBV16 to TRBJ1-5; possible D gene TRBD1, 6 bases. The receptor was isolated from a woman younger than 30 in good health and CMV-seronegative. Sequenced sample: PBMCs. The CDR3 DNA reads as TGTGCCAGCAGCCAAAGGAGGACAGTTTATAGCAATCAGCCCCAGCATTTT. Amino acids: CASSQRRTVYSNQPQHF.